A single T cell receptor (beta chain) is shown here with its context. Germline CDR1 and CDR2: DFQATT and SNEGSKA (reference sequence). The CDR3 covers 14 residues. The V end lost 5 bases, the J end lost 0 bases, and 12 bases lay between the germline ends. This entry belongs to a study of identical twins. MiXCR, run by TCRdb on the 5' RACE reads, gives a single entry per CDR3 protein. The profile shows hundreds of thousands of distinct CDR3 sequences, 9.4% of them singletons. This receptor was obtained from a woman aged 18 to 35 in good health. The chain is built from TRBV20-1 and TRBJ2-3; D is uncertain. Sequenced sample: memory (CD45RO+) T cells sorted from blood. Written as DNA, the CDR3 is TGCAGTGCTCCGCCAAGGGCAAGCACAGATACGCAGTATTTT. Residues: CSAPPRASTDTQYF.